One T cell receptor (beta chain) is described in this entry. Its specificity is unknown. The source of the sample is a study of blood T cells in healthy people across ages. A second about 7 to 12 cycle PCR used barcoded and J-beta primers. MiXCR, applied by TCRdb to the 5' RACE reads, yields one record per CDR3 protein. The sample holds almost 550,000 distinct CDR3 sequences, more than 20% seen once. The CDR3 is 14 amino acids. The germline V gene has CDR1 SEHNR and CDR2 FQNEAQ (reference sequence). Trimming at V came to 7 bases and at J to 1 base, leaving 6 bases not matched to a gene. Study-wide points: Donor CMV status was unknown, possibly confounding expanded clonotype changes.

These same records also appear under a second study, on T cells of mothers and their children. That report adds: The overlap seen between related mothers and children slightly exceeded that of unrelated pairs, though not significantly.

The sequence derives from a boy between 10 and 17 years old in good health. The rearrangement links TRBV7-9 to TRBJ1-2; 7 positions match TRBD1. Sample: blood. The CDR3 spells CASNRDSHNYGYTF. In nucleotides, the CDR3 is TGTGCCAGCAACCGGGACAGCCATAACTATGGCTACACCTTC.